A selection of T cell receptor beta chains follows, all from one sample in a study of regulatory T cells in long-lasting Graves disease. One entry per CDR3 protein, called by TCRdb with MiXCR from the multiplex PCR reads. The sample includes 450,000 or so distinct CDR3 sequences, approximately 23% seen only once; the top ten take around 13%. The sample was peripheral blood mononuclear cells (PBMCs), taken when the disease was refractory, from a patient treated with antithyroid drugs. These receptors were collected from a female donor with Graves disease. CDR3s include the opening cysteine and the closing phenylalanine or tryptophan. A D gene is named only where the DNA matches it firmly. The size of a clone is reported for some rows only, either as once, few or many, or as a class for expanded clones.

. TRBJ1-1 TRBV20-1 TRBD1 TGCTCTTATACGGGACAGGGAGAAACCAACACTGAAGCTTTCTTT CSYTGQGETNTEAFF
many TRBJ2-2 TRBV2 TRBD1 TGTGCCAGCAGTGAACAGGGGGAGATTGGGGAGCTGTTTTTT CASSEQGEIGELFF
many TRBJ2-7 TRBV7-2 . TGTGCCAGCAGCCCCCACGGGGGAGATGCCTACGAGCAGTACTTC CASSPHGGDAYEQYF
few TRBJ2-2 TRBV6-1 TRBD2 TGTGCCAGCGTACCGACTAGCGGGAGGTCGAACACCGGGGAGCTGTTTTTT CASVPTSGRSNTGELFF
few TRBJ1-1 TRBV7-2 . TGTGCCAGCAGCCACGGGTTAAACACTGAAGCTTTCTTT CASSHGLNTEAFF
. TRBJ1-4 TRBV3-1 . TGTGCCAGCAGGGAAGGGCCTCGGAATGGGAAACTGTTTTTT CASREGPRNGKLFF
. TRBJ1-1 TRBV18 . TGTGCCAGCTCAACCGACTCCCTGAACACTGAAGCTTTCTTT CASSTDSLNTEAFF
. TRBJ1-3 TRBV3-1 . TGTGCCAGCAGCCTCCTCCGGACAGCCCAGAGAAACACCATATATTTT CASSLLRTAQRNTIYF
. TRBJ2-7 TRBV28 TRBD1 TGTGCCAGCAGCACCGGGACAGGGGGTAACTACGAGCAGTACTTC CASSTGTGGNYEQYF
. TRBJ2-3 TRBV28 TRBD1 TGTGCCGGAGGGACAGGGATCCCCACAGATACGCAGTATTTT CAGGTGIPTDTQYF
few TRBJ2-7 TRBV5-1 TRBD1 TGCGCCAGCAGCTTTGCAGGACAGGCCCCCGACGAGCAGTACTTC CASSFAGQAPDEQYF
many TRBJ2-7 TRBV7-9 . TGTGCCAGCAGCTTGACGGGAGCGACCTACGAGCAGTACTTC CASSLTGATYEQYF
. TRBJ2-2 TRBV5-1 . TGCGCCAGCAGCTTGGCCGTAGGGGGGCCTGTCGCCGGGGAGCTGTTTTTT CASSLAVGGPVAGELFF
many TRBJ1-5 TRBV19 . TGTGCCAGTACGGGCGGGGGCGGCAATCAGCCCCAGCATTTT CASTGGGGNQPQHF
few TRBJ1-4 TRBV18 TRBD1 TGTGCCAGCTCGCACCGGGACAGGGAAGATGAAAAACTGTTTTTT CASSHRDREDEKLFF
many TRBJ2-7 TRBV28 . TGTGCCACCGGACTTGGCGGGAATTTACCCGAGCAGTACTTC CATGLGGNLPEQYF
. TRBJ2-7 TRBV3-1 TRBD2 TGTGCCAGCAGCGAAGGACTAGCGGGGGTTTACGAGCAGTACTTC CASSEGLAGVYEQYF
. TRBJ2-1 TRBV7-2 TRBD2 TGTGCCAGCAGCCTTGGACTAGCGCCCTACAATGAGCAGTTCTTC CASSLGLAPYNEQFF
. TRBJ2-3 TRBV30 . TGTGCCTGGAGTTCACACTTAGTCACAGATACGCAGTATTTT CAWSSHLVTDTQYF
few TRBJ1-2 TRBV19 . TGTGCCAGTGTACGGGAAGGGGAGGAACAGTCTGGCGGCTACACCTTC CASVREGEEQSGGYTF
. TRBJ2-1 TRBV7-9 . TGTGCCAGCAGCTTAGAAGAGGCGGCTAGCTCCTACAATGAGCAGTTCTTC CASSLEEAASSYNEQFF
few TRBJ1-1 TRBV9 . TGTGCCAGCAGCGTATGGGACGGAATGAACACTGAAGCTTTCTTT CASSVWDGMNTEAFF
many TRBJ2-4 TRBV28 . TGTGCCGCCGGGGCTCAAGACATTCAGTACTTC CAAGAQDIQYF
. TRBJ2-7 TRBV20-1 TRBD2 TGCAGTGCTAGAAGCCCCTCGAGTAGCGGGGTATACTACGAGCAGTACTTC CSARSPSSSGVYYEQYF
many TRBJ1-1 TRBV2 . TGTGCCAGCAGTGACTACTTCGACAAGCGGGGGCACACTGAAGCTTTCTTT CASSDYFDKRGHTEAFF
many TRBJ1-4 TRBV12-3/TRBV12-4 TRBD1 TGTGCCAGCAGACACGGGACAGGGAGGGGTGAAAAACTGTTTTTT CASRHGTGRGEKLFF
many TRBJ1-1 TRBV16 . TGTGCCAGCAGCCAATGGAATCAGGGGCTAGGTACTGAAGCTTTCTTT CASSQWNQGLGTEAFF
. TRBJ2-2 TRBV6-1 . TGTGCCAGCAGAAACAGGGTACCCGGGGAGCTGTTTTTT CASRNRVPGELFF